A selection of T cell receptor beta chains follows, all from one sample in a study of response to subunit inactivated influenza vaccine. TCRdb ran MiXCR on the RT-PCR reads and lists one entry per CDR3 protein. The table has fewer than 800,000 distinct CDR3 sequences, around a sixth seen once. The sequencing used PBMCs from blood, collected 11 to 12 days after vaccination. The receptors come from a man in his forties or fifties who received an inactivated influenza vaccine. Both conserved end residues are part of each CDR3. Fields, in order: J gene, D gene, clone size, V gene, CDR3 protein, CDR3 DNA. The D gene is left open where the match is weak. Not every row has a clone size; where given, it reads once, few, many or a size class.

TRBJ1-5	NA	few	TRBV24-1	CATSGDGTNQPQHF	TGTGCCACCAGTGGTGACGGTACCAATCAGCCCCAGCATTTT
TRBJ2-1	TRBD2	NA	TRBV11-1	CASSLSILAGEQSYNEQFF	TGTGCCAGCAGCTTAAGTATACTAGCGGGAGAGCAATCATACAATGAGCAGTTCTTC
TRBJ1-2	TRBD1	NA	TRBV12-3/TRBV12-4	CASSAGQGAHGYTF	TGTGCCAGCAGTGCGGGACAGGGGGCTCATGGCTACACCTTC
TRBJ2-3	TRBD2	few	TRBV20-1	CSAKVLVGGFTDTQYF	TGCAGTGCTAAGGTTTTAGTCGGGGGGTTCACAGATACGCAGTATTTT
TRBJ2-1	NA	NA	TRBV7-3	CASSPNLGNEQFF	TGTGCCAGCAGCCCGAACCTTGGGAATGAGCAGTTCTTC
TRBJ2-3	NA	few	TRBV24-1	CATSEGRGFTDTQYF	TGTGCCACCAGTGAGGGCAGGGGTTTCACAGATACGCAGTATTTT
TRBJ2-7	TRBD2	NA	TRBV20-1	CSARDTSGRTYEQYF	TGCAGTGCTAGAGACACTAGCGGGAGGACATACGAGCAGTACTTC
TRBJ2-1	TRBD1	NA	TRBV10-3	CAISEDRGNNEQFF	TGTGCCATCAGTGAAGACAGGGGTAACAATGAGCAGTTCTTC
TRBJ2-7	TRBD1	few	TRBV7-9	CASSSGGYRGNNEQYF	TGTGCCAGCAGCTCTGGAGGCTACAGGGGAAACAACGAGCAGTACTTC
TRBJ1-4	NA	NA	TRBV4-1	CASSQDPGVGREKLFF	TGCGCCAGCAGCCAAGATCCCGGGGTTGGGCGTGAAAAACTGTTTTTT
TRBJ2-1	TRBD1	NA	TRBV5-1	CASSLGGTGSSYNEQFF	TGCGCCAGCAGCTTGGGGGGGACAGGGAGCTCCTACAATGAGCAGTTCTTC
TRBJ2-1	NA	many	TRBV5-1	CASSLVGRSTDEQFF	TGCGCCAGCAGCTTGGTAGGCAGGTCTACGGATGAGCAGTTCTTC
TRBJ2-3	NA	few	TRBV5-1	CASSLVGFTDTQYF	TGCGCCAGCAGCTTGGTAGGATTCACAGATACGCAGTATTTT
TRBJ1-6	TRBD1	NA	TRBV18	CASSPGTVHSPLHF	TGTGCCAGCTCACCAGGGACAGTTCATTCACCCCTCCACTTT
TRBJ1-4	NA	NA	TRBV6-2/TRBV6-3	CASSYSDEKLFF	TGTGCCAGCAGTTACAGCGATGAAAAACTGTTTTTT
TRBJ1-1	NA	many	TRBV6-1	CATKSQSNTEAFF	TGTGCCACCAAGTCACAGTCGAACACTGAAGCTTTCTTT
TRBJ1-5	TRBD1	few	TRBV6-5	CASSYPTGQGGNQPQHF	TGTGCCAGCAGTTACCCGACGGGACAGGGAGGCAATCAGCCCCAGCATTTT
TRBJ2-6	NA	few	TRBV19	CASSIFGGGFSGANVLTF	TGTGCCAGTAGTATCTTCGGAGGTGGATTCTCTGGGGCCAACGTCCTGACTTTC
TRBJ2-5	NA	NA	TRBV29-1	CSVGTNQETQYF	TGCAGCGTTGGGACAAACCAAGAGACCCAGTACTTC
TRBJ2-2	TRBD1	NA	TRBV20-1	CSAHSRGRAAGELFF	TGCAGTGCCCATAGCAGGGGGCGCGCGGCCGGGGAGCTGTTTTTT
TRBJ2-3	NA	few	TRBV2	CASSEVEGLGTDTQYF	TGTGCCAGCAGTGAAGTAGAAGGTTTAGGCACAGATACGCAGTATTTT
TRBJ1-1	NA	NA	TRBV5-1	CASSFSSLNTEAFF	TGCGCCAGCAGCTTCTCCAGCTTGAACACTGAAGCTTTCTTT
TRBJ1-6	NA	many	TRBV9	CASSVGVGSPLHF	TGTGCCAGCAGCGTAGGGGTCGGTTCACCCCTCCACTTT
TRBJ2-2	NA	few	TRBV6-5	CASSYSSQGRYTGELFF	TGTGCCAGCAGTTACTCGTCCCAGGGGCGATACACCGGGGAGCTGTTTTTT
TRBJ2-5	NA	many	TRBV20-1	CSAARTNQETQYF	TGCAGTGCGGCCCGGACAAATCAAGAGACCCAGTACTTC
TRBJ2-5	TRBD1	few	TRBV7-8	CASSYDRGGETQYF	TGTGCCAGCAGCTACGACAGGGGCGGGGAGACCCAGTACTTC
TRBJ2-1	TRBD1	NA	TRBV19	CASSIVMGQGASVVYNEQFF	TGTGCCAGTAGTATTGTTATGGGACAGGGGGCTAGCGTTGTCTACAATGAGCAGTTCTTC
TRBJ1-5	NA	NA	TRBV5-1	CASSLGEGLGPQHF	TGCGCCAGCAGCTTGGGGGAGGGATTAGGGCCCCAGCATTTT
TRBJ1-6	NA	NA	TRBV24-1	CATSLGAVSPLHF	TGTGCCACCAGTTTAGGGGCGGTTTCACCCCTCCACTTT
TRBJ2-7	TRBD1	NA	TRBV7-9	CASSLGQVPHEQYF	TGTGCCAGCAGCCTCGGACAGGTTCCCCACGAGCAGTACTTC
TRBJ2-1	TRBD2	few	TRBV4-2	CASSQDQGLAAYNEQFF	TGTGCCAGCAGCCAAGATCAGGGACTAGCGGCTTACAATGAGCAGTTCTTC
TRBJ2-7	TRBD2	many	TRBV7-9	CASSLASGRSYEQYF	TGTGCCAGCAGCTTGGCTAGCGGGAGGTCTTACGAGCAGTACTTC